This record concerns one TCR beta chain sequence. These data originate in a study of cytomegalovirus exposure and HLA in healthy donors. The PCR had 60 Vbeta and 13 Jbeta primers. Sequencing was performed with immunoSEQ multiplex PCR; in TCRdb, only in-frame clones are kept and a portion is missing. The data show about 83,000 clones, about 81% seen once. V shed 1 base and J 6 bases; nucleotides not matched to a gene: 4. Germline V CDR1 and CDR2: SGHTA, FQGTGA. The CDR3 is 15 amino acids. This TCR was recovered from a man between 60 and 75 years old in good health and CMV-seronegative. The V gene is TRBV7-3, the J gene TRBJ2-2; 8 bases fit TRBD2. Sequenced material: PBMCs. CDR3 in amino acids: CASSLSGTRAGELFF. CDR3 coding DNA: TGTGCCAGCAGCTTAAGTGGGACTAGGGCCGGGGAGCTGTTTTTT.